A single TCR beta chain is shown here with its context. In the same sample, other DNA sequences code for this CDR3. This entry comes from a study of CD8+ T cells in alopecia areata. Treatment noted: oral pan-JAK inhibitor, 5-10 mg twice daily. Sampling of alopecia areata patients yielded lesional scalp punch biopsies as well as peripheral blood. Deletions cut 5 bases from V and 2 bases from J, with 7 bases between. Germline V gives CDR1 SEHNR, CDR2 FQNEAQ (reference sequence). CDR3 length: 13 amino acids. It was cDNA, reverse transcribed from extracted RNA, that served as the sequencing template. Using immunoSEQ multiplex PCR, the repertoire was profiled, and TCRdb retains in-frame clones only, with some absent. This table has under 200,000 clones, around 59% appearing once.

This receptor was identified in a human donor with alopecia areata. The sample consisted of CD4+ T cells sorted from blood, taken at week 24, from a patient treated with tofacitinib. The J gene is TRBJ1-5, the V gene TRBV7-9, with D hard to call. The CDR3 loop is CASSLSGNQPQHF. The DNA of the CDR3 is TGTGCCAGCAGCCTTTCTGGCAATCAGCCCCAGCATTTT.